The 23 T cell receptor beta chains presented below share a single source sample, sequenced in a study of cytomegalovirus exposure and HLA in healthy donors. The PCR ran on 60 Vbeta and 13 Jbeta primers. The table came from immunoSEQ multiplex PCR; TCRdb's copy has only in-frame clones and leaves some out. The data show about 60,000 clones, around 77% seen once. The specimen sequenced was PBMCs. Receptors originate from a woman aged 40 to 55 in good health and CMV-seropositive.

This chain links TRBV7-2 with TRBJ1-1; D might be TRBD1 (6 bases). Germline-derived CDR1 and CDR2 are SGHTA and FQGNSA. V was pared by 1 base and J by 11 bases, with 14 bases between. This CDR3 is built from 13 residues. The CDR3: CASSLGFPGEAFF. The DNA of the CDR3 is TGTGCCAGCAGCTTAGGGTTCCCAGGGGAGGCTTTCTTT. Looking up the rest from reference TRBV7-2 and TRBJ1-1 gives the full variable domain: GAGVSQSPSNKVTEKGKDVELRCDPISGHTALYWYRQSLGQGLEFLIYFQGNSAPDKSGLPSDRFSAERTGGSVSTLTIQRTQQEDSAVYLCASSLGFPGEAFFGQGTRLTVV.

The V and J genes are TRBV13 and TRBJ2-3, with D maybe TRBD2 (7 bases). The germline gives CDR1 PRHDT, CDR2 FYEKMQ (reference sequence). CDR3 length equals 15 residues. The V end lost 2 bases, the J end lost 4 bases, and 13 bases lay between the germline ends. The CDR3 DNA reads TGTGCCAGCAGCTTAAGGGGGGGGAGGGCAGATACGCAGTATTTT. Its translation: CASSLRGGRADTQYF.

In its sample, this clone was seen a few times. The chain carries TRBV5-1 and TRBJ2-1; TRBD2 agrees at 10 bases. Germline loops: CDR1 SGHRS, CDR2 YFSETQ. The J segment lost 7 bases and the V segment lost 4 bases, leaving 8 bases of the junction unmatched. The CDR3 covers 15 residues. As DNA, the CDR3 is TGCGCCAGCAGCCCGGACCCTAGCGGGGGAAATGAGCAGTTCTTC. This codes for CASSPDPSGGNEQFF.

V and J are TRBV28 and TRBJ2-3, with 9 bases lining up with TRBD2. The CDR3 sequence is 13 residues long. The trim removed 8 bases at V and 3 bases at J, leaving 3 bases unmatched. The germline V gene has CDR1 MDHEN and CDR2 SYDVKM. The CDR3 is CASLSGGTDTQYF. The CDR3 DNA sequence: TGTGCCAGCCTAAGCGGGGGGACAGATACGCAGTATTTT.

The chain combines TRBV21-1 with TRBJ2-3; the table's D call of TRBD1 was not tested on the DNA. TRBV21-1 is labeled a pseudogene. The CDR3 is made up of 17 amino acids. CDR3 nucleotide sequence: TGTGCCAGCAGCAAAGCGCTTTACAGGGGAATCGCAGATACGCAGTATTTT. This codes for CASSKALYRGIADTQYF.

The chain has TRBV5-1 and TRBJ2-2; 7 bases are a match to TRBD2. The germline V gene encodes CDR1 SGHRS and CDR2 YFSETQ. V trimming: 4 bases; J trimming: 0 bases; junction bases outside the gene matches: 6. CDR3 size: 16 residues. For the CDR3, the DNA is TGCGCCAGCAGCATCAAGAGCGGGGCGAACACCGGGGAGCTGTTTTTT. It encodes CASSIKSGANTGELFF.

The rearrangement links TRBV5-4 to TRBJ1-2; 8 bases are shared with TRBD1. V was pared by 1 base and J by 4 bases, with 9 bases of the junction left unmatched. Germline CDR1 SGHNT, CDR2 YYREEE (reference sequence). This CDR3 region has 16 residues. CDR3 nucleotide sequence: TGTGCCAGCAGCTTGTATGACCAGGGGGCGGGCTATGGCTACACCTTC. This sequence encodes CASSLYDQGAGYGYTF.

The chain couples TRBV7-9 to TRBJ2-5; 8 nucleotides line up with TRBD1. This CDR3 has 15 residues. With V trimmed by 4 bases and J by 5 bases, 9 bases remained unmatched. Germline CDR1 reads SEHNR; CDR2 reads FQNEAQ (reference sequence). CDR3 nucleotide sequence: TGTGCCAGCAGCTGGGGACAGGCCGCGATGGAGACCCAGTACTTC. Protein: CASSWGQAAMETQYF.

This chain uses TRBV7-9 with TRBJ2-3; 8 positions match TRBD2. Germline V gene lookup returns CDR1 SEHNR and CDR2 FQNEAQ (reference sequence). The J segment lost 10 bases and the V segment lost 5 bases, leaving 8 bases of the junction unmatched. The CDR3 is 13 residues long. CDR3 residues: CASSPRGGTSQYF. As DNA, the CDR3 is TGTGCCAGCAGCCCTCGGGGGGGGACCTCGCAGTATTTT.

The chain recombines TRBV5-1 with TRBJ2-7, with D maybe TRBD2 (6 bases). This CDR3 comprises 17 residues. CDR1 is SGHRS and CDR2 is YFSETQ in the germline V gene. V was shortened by 0 bases and J by 4 bases, with 20 bases between the two germline ends. CDR3 protein: CASSLVRLNTGGYEQYF. The CDR3, as DNA: TGCGCCAGCAGCTTGGTTAGGTTAAACACCGGAGGGTACGAGCAGTACTTC.

This clone has just a few counts. The genes are TRBV5-1 and TRBJ2-1; 7 bases fit TRBD2. The germline gives CDR1 SGHRS, CDR2 YFSETQ. The CDR3 consists of 15 residues. V was clipped by 2 bases and J by 0 bases; unmatched bases: 2. CDR3 nucleotide sequence: TGCGCCAGCAGCTTCGGGGGGAGCTCCTACAATGAGCAGTTCTTC. This gives the protein CASSFGGSSYNEQFF.

The chain links TRBV6-1 to TRBJ1-1, with TRBD1 matching 9 bases. The CDR3 contains 14 residues. Losses at the gene ends were 6 bases for V and 5 bases for J; bases not matched to a gene: 7. In germline, CDR1 is MNHNS, CDR2 SASEGT. The CDR3 DNA sequence: TGTGCCAGCAGACTTCCGGGACAGGGAACTGAAGCTTTCTTT. Amino acid sequence: CASRLPGQGTEAFF.

The V and J genes are TRBV30 and TRBJ1-5, with D perhaps matching TRBD1 (6 bases). The CDR3 loop spans 14 amino acids. Trimming removed 3 bases from V and 0 bases from J, with 9 bases in between. Germline V gene sequence: CDR1 GTSNPN, CDR2 SVGIG (reference sequence). This chain's CDR3 is CAWRGATSNQPQHF. As DNA, the CDR3 is TGTGCCTGGAGGGGGGCCACTAGCAATCAGCCCCAGCATTTT.

This chain connects TRBV5-1 to TRBJ1-2, with D uncertain. This CDR3 has 14 amino acids. Germline V gene data show CDR1 as SGHRS and CDR2 as YFSETQ. Trimming took 3 bases from V and 2 from J, leaving 11 bases between them. The CDR3 nucleotides are TGCGCCAGCAGCTCGACGACTGCGAACTATGGCTACACCTTC. This sequence encodes CASSSTTANYGYTF.

The rearrangement joins TRBV10-3 to TRBJ1-2, with TRBD1 as a possible D gene (6 bases). V lost 2 bases and J 5 bases, leaving 15 bases between the germline ends. CDR1 and CDR2 from the germline V gene are ENHRY and SYGVKD. The CDR3 spans 15 residues. Here the CDR3 reads CAISEAPGQVYGYTF. Here the CDR3 DNA reads TGTGCCATCAGTGAGGCCCCGGGACAAGTTTATGGCTACACCTTC.

This chain uses TRBV5-1 with TRBJ1-3; possibly TRBD1 for D (6 bases). The CDR3 loop spans 13 amino acids. V was pared by 4 bases and J by 7 bases, with 12 bases between. The germline CDR1 and CDR2 sequences are SGHRS and YFSETQ. DNA of the CDR3: TGCGCCAGCAGCGATCGTACAGGGAACACCATATATTTT. Translation gives CASSDRTGNTIYF.

V gene TRBV11-2 combines with J gene TRBJ1-6; no reliable D call. The length of the CDR3 is 15 residues. The V end was cut by 1 base, the J end by 4 bases, with 8 bases between. Germline V gene lookup returns CDR1 SGHAT and CDR2 FQNNGV. CDR3 sequence: CASSLAARYNSPLHF. CDR3 nucleotide sequence: TGTGCCAGCAGCTTAGCGGCCAGGTATAATTCACCCCTCCACTTT.

The chain has TRBV19 and TRBJ1-4, with D possibly being TRBD1 (6 bases). From germline, CDR1 is LNHDA and CDR2 SQIVND (reference sequence). This CDR3 is built from 13 residues. V was pared by 0 bases and J by 14 bases, with 13 bases between. CDR3 sequence (DNA): TGTGCCAGTAGTATAGAAGGGACAAGCCCCCTGTTTTTT. Protein: CASSIEGTSPLFF.

The rearrangement links TRBV11-2 to TRBJ2-7, with D possibly TRBD1 on 6 matching bases. The germline gives CDR1 SGHAT, CDR2 FQNNGV. The CDR3 contains 18 residues. Trimming pared 5 bases from V and 2 bases from J, leaving 25 bases between. The CDR3 coding sequence is TGTGCCAGCAGCCCCATTCGGCGGGTACAGGGTGACCCCTACGAGCAGTACTTC. Its protein is CASSPIRRVQGDPYEQYF.

This chain links TRBV5-1 with TRBJ2-7; TRBD1 is a possible D gene (6 bases). Trimming shortened V by 6 bases and J by 0 bases, and 13 bases separated the two germline ends. This CDR3 region has 14 residues. Per the germline V gene, CDR1 is SGHRS and CDR2 is YFSETQ. CDR3 in amino acids: CASTQTGFSYEQYF. CDR3 in DNA: TGCGCCAGCACTCAAACAGGGTTCTCCTACGAGCAGTACTTC.

Regarding this clone: At one end, the junction sequence differs from germline, possibly due to a read error. V usage is TRBV7-9 and J usage is TRBJ2-3; TRBD1 is a possible D gene (5 bases). Germline V lookup: CDR1 SEHNR, CDR2 FQNEAQ (reference sequence). The CDR3 has 14 amino acids. The CDR3 nucleotides read TGTTCCAGCAGCTTAGGGGCAGGGACAGATACGCAGTATTTT. Encoded protein: CSSSLGAGTDTQYF.

The rearrangement links TRBV7-9 to TRBJ1-2; weak D call: TRBD1 (5 bases). Trimming took off 3 bases at V and 0 bases at J, with 17 bases between the two ends. This CDR3 comprises 17 residues. Germline-derived CDR1 and CDR2 are SEHNR and FQNEAQ (reference sequence). CDR3 DNA sequence: TGTGCCAGCAGCTTTACGCCAGGGATTTCTTCTAACTATGGCTACACCTTC. This codes for CASSFTPGISSNYGYTF.

V is TRBV30 and J is TRBJ2-7; D is possibly TRBD1 (5 bases). V dropped 3 bases and J dropped 3 bases, with 6 bases sitting between them. CDR1 and CDR2 from the germline V gene are GTSNPN and SVGIG (reference sequence). There are 11 residues in the CDR3. The CDR3 DNA follows: TGTGCCTGGAGAACAGGCTACGAGCAGTACTTC. This codes for CAWRTGYEQYF. Variable domain in full (rest from reference TRBV30 and TRBJ2-7): SQTIHQWPATLVQPVGSPLSLECTVEGTSNPNLYWYRQAAGRGLQLLFYSVGIGQISSEVPQNLSASRPQDRQFILSSKKLLLSDSGFYLCAWRTGYEQYFGPGTRLTVT.